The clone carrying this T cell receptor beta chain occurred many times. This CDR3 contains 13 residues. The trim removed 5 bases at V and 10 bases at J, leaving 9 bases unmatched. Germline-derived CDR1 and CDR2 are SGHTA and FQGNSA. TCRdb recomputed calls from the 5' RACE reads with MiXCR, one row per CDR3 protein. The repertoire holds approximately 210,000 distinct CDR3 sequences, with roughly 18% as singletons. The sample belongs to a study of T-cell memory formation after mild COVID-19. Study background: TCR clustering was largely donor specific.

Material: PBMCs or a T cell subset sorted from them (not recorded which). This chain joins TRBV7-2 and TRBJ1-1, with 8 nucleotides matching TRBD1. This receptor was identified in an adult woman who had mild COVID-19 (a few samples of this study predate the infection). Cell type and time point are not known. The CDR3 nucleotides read TGTGCCAGCAGCCGAATACAGGGGGTTGGAGCTTTCTTT. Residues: CASSRIQGVGAFF. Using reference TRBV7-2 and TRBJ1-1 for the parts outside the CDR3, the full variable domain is GAGVSQSPSNKVTEKGKDVELRCDPISGHTALYWYRQSLGQGLEFLIYFQGNSAPDKSGLPSDRFSAERTGGSVSTLTIQRTQQEDSAVYLCASSRIQGVGAFFGQGTRLTVV.